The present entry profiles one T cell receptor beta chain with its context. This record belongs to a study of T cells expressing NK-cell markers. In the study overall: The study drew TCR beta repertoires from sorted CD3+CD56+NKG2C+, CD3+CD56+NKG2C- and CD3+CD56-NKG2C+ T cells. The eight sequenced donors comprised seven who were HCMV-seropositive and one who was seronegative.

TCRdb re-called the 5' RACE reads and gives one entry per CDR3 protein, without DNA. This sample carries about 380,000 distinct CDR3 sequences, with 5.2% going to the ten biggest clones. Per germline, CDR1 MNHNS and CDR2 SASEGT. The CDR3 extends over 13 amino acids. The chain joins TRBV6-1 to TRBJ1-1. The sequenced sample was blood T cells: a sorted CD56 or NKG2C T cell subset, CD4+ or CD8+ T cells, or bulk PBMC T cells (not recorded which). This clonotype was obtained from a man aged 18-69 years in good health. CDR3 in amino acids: CASSKVGRTEAFF.